The 21 T cell receptor beta chains reported below all come from one sample, sequenced in a study of T-cell memory formation after mild COVID-19. TCRdb processed the 5' RACE reads anew with MiXCR; each CDR3 protein has one entry. The data hold about 360,000 distinct CDR3 sequences, with 14% observed a single time. The specimen was PBMCs or a T cell subset sorted from them (not recorded which). These receptor sequences come from a man aged 18-30 years who had mild COVID-19 (a few samples of this study predate the infection). Cell type and time point are not known.

The chain employs TRBV6-2 or TRBV6-3 and TRBJ1-5; TRBD1 matches 10 bases. Looked up from germline, CDR1 is MNHEY and CDR2 is SVGEGT. The J segment lost 2 bases and the V segment lost 10 bases, leaving 5 bases of the junction unmatched. CDR3 size: 14 residues. CDR3 nucleotide sequence: TGTGCCACCTCCGGGACAGGGGGCAATCAGCCCCAGCATTTT. Translation: CATSGTGGNQPQHF.

This clonotype has more than one count but fewer than ten. The chain is built from TRBV7-3 and TRBJ2-7; maybe TRBD2 (6 bases). Germline loops: CDR1 SGHTA, CDR2 FQGTGA. The V end was cut by 8 bases, the J end by 1 base, with 15 bases between. There are 14 residues in the CDR3. CDR3 sequence (DNA): TGTGCCAGCTCAGATCGTGGGGGGTCCTACGAGCAGTACTTC. Translation: CASSDRGGSYEQYF.

This clonotype was counted a few times. J is TRBJ2-3 and V is TRBV20-1; D may be TRBD2 (5 bases). V was clipped by 6 bases and J by 2 bases, with 12 bases between them. The germline gives CDR1 DFQATT, CDR2 SNEGSKA (reference sequence). The CDR3 sequence is 13 residues long. Here the CDR3 reads CSAPAVPTDTQYF. The CDR3 DNA is TGCAGTGCACCAGCGGTCCCCACAGATACGCAGTATTTT.

The chain carries TRBV5-8 and TRBJ2-7; D may be TRBD2 (5 bases). V shed 2 bases and J shed 8 bases, with 14 bases lying between them. The CDR3 sequence is 13 residues long. Germline CDR1 SGHTS, CDR2 YDEGEE. CDR3 coding DNA: TGTGCCAGCAGCTTATACGGGAATGTGCAGCAGTACTTC. Translating it yields CASSLYGNVQQYF.

The rearrangement joins TRBV6-2 or TRBV6-3 to TRBJ2-5; 9 nucleotides line up with TRBD2. Germline V gene lookup returns CDR1 MNHEY and CDR2 SVGEGT. The junction had 0 bases not matched to a gene; V was cut back by 2 bases and J by 2 bases. The CDR3 covers 14 residues. The CDR3 coding sequence is TGTGCCAGCAGTTACCTAGCGGGGCAAGAGACCCAGTACTTC. Its translation is CASSYLAGQETQYF.

The chain carries TRBV2 and TRBJ2-1; TRBD2 matches 7 bases. CDR1 SNHLY and CDR2 FYNNEI come from the germline V gene. The trim removed 6 bases at V and 9 bases at J, leaving 8 bases unmatched. The CDR3 totals 13 residues. This CDR3 reads CASRTERGGEQFF. The CDR3 DNA reads TGTGCCAGCAGAACTGAGCGGGGCGGTGAGCAGTTCTTC.

The rearrangement joins TRBV30 to TRBJ2-3, with 10 positions matching TRBD2. The CDR3 runs to 15 residues. Losses at the gene ends were 1 base for V and 3 bases for J; bases not matched to a gene: 4. The V gene's germline CDR1 is GTSNPN and CDR2 SVGIG (reference sequence). The DNA of the CDR3 is TGTGCCTGGAGTGGAGGACTAGCGGAGACAGATACGCAGTATTTT. Its protein product is CAWSGGLAETDTQYF. The whole variable domain, remainder taken from reference TRBV30 and TRBJ2-3, is SQTIHQWPATLVQPVGSPLSLECTVEGTSNPNLYWYRQAAGRGLQLLFYSVGIGQISSEVPQNLSASRPQDRQFILSSKKLLLSDSGFYLCAWSGGLAETDTQYFGPGTRLTVL.

This clonotype was found a few times. The chain recombines TRBV18 with TRBJ2-5; no definite D call. The CDR3 has 13 amino acids. Trimming took 0 bases from V and 3 from J, leaving 5 bases between them. Germline V lookup: CDR1 KGHSH, CDR2 LQKENI. The CDR3 loop reads CASSPPAEETQYF. The DNA of the CDR3 is TGTGCCAGCTCACCACCCGCGGAAGAGACCCAGTACTTC.

The V call is TRBV7-9, the J call TRBJ2-2, with TRBD1 matching over 8 bases. Trimming took 5 bases from V and 2 from J; bases not matched to a gene: 10. Germline loops: CDR1 SEHNR, CDR2 FQNEAQ (reference sequence). The CDR3 covers 17 residues. The CDR3 region has the DNA TGTGCCAGCAGCAAACCATCCGGGACAGGAAACACCGGGGAGCTGTTTTTT. This translates into CASSKPSGTGNTGELFF.

This clonotype was counted between two and nine times. At one of its ends the junction is not consistent with the germline gene, which may arise from a read error. V is TRBV7-9 and J is TRBJ2-5; no reliable D call. The CDR3 length is 11 residues. CDR1 and CDR2 (germline): SEHNR, FQNEAQ (reference sequence). In DNA, the CDR3 is TGTGCCAGCGAAAACCTAGAGTCCCAGTACTTC. Translation: CASENLESQYF.

This clonotype appeared many times. The chain couples TRBV18 to TRBJ2-3; possibly TRBD1 or TRBD2 for D (5 bases each). V was cut by 3 bases and J by 4 bases, with 14 bases left in between. Germline assignment: CDR1 KGHSH and CDR2 LQKENI. The CDR3 consists of 15 residues. The CDR3 DNA sequence: TGTGCCAGCTCACCCCCACGGGGCGGAGCAGATACGCAGTATTTT. This sequence encodes CASSPPRGGADTQYF.

The genes are TRBV20-1 and TRBJ2-7, with D possibly being TRBD1 (5 bases). Germline CDR1 and CDR2: DFQATT and SNEGSKA (reference sequence). Deletions cut 4 bases from V and 0 bases from J, with 7 bases between. The CDR3 consists of 12 residues. For the CDR3, the DNA is TGCAGTGCTACTACAGGCTCCTACGAGCAGTACTTC. It codes for CSATTGSYEQYF.

This clonotype was seen a few times. The chain carries TRBV7-2 and TRBJ2-3, with TRBD2 matching over 11 bases. The V segment lost 5 bases and the J segment 6 bases; nucleotides outside the gene matches: 10. Germline values: CDR1 SGHTA, CDR2 FQGNSA. The CDR3 covers 16 residues. CDR3 region: CASSPSWTSGLDTQYF. The DNA of the CDR3 is TGTGCCAGCAGCCCGTCGTGGACTAGCGGGTTGGATACGCAGTATTTT. The whole variable domain, filled in from reference TRBV7-2 and TRBJ2-3, reads GAGVSQSPSNKVTEKGKDVELRCDPISGHTALYWYRQSLGQGLEFLIYFQGNSAPDKSGLPSDRFSAERTGGSVSTLTIQRTQQEDSAVYLCASSPSWTSGLDTQYFGPGTRLTVL.

The chain carries TRBV10-3 and TRBJ2-7, with 7 bases lining up with TRBD2. Germline loops: CDR1 ENHRY, CDR2 SYGVKD. The CDR3 covers 11 residues. This CDR3 reads CASGEGSEQYV. CDR3 bases: TGTGCTTCGGGGGAGGGCTCCGAGCAGTACGTC.

This clonotype was seen many times. The chain is built from TRBV5-1 and TRBJ2-7, with TRBD1 matching over 9 bases. Per germline, CDR1 SGHRS and CDR2 YFSETQ. This CDR3 comprises 16 residues. Germline trimming cut 4 bases from V and 2 bases from J; bases unmatched to any gene: 10. The CDR3 DNA reads TGCGCCAGCAGCCTGAGGGACAGGGTGATCCCCTACGAGCAGTACTTC. Residues: CASSLRDRVIPYEQYF. The complete variable domain, with remaining parts taken from reference TRBV5-1 and TRBJ2-7, reads KAGVTQTPRYLIKTRGQQVTLSCSPISGHRSVSWYQQTPGQGLQFLFEYFSETQRNKGNFPGRFSGRQFSNSRSEMNVSTLELGDSALYLCASSLRDRVIPYEQYFGPGTRLTVT.

This clonotype has only a few counts. The gene calls are TRBV7-9 and TRBJ1-6; 7 bases are a match to TRBD1. Germline CDR1 SEHNR, CDR2 FQNEAQ (reference sequence). With 1 base clipped from V and 8 bases from J, the junction kept 5 bases outside the gene matches. The CDR3 is 15 residues long. The CDR3 sequence: CASSLGQGEYSPLHF. CDR3 nucleotides: TGTGCCAGCAGCTTAGGACAGGGCGAATATTCACCCCTCCACTTT.

This clonotype came up many times. The V gene is TRBV7-6, the J gene TRBJ2-3, with D maybe TRBD2 (5 bases). V lost 5 bases and J 2 bases, leaving 8 bases between the germline ends. From germline, CDR1 is SGHVS and CDR2 FNYEAQ. This CDR3 has 13 residues. Here the CDR3 reads CASSRGNTDTQYF. The CDR3 DNA reads TGTGCCAGCAGCCGAGGGAACACAGATACGCAGTATTTT.

This clonotype was seen a few times. The chain recombines TRBV25-1 with TRBJ2-5; tentatively, D is TRBD2 (7 bases). Deletions cut 5 bases from V and 4 bases from J, with 17 bases between. The CDR3 sequence is 15 residues long. Per germline, CDR1 MGHDK and CDR2 SYGVNS. The CDR3 reads CASSTTWGGGETQYF. For the CDR3, the DNA is TGTGCCAGCAGTACTACATGGGGGGGCGGAGAGACCCAGTACTTC. Variable domain in full (rest from reference TRBV25-1 and TRBJ2-5): EADIYQTPRYLVIGTGKKITLECSQTMGHDKMYWYQQDPGMELHLIHYSYGVNSTEKGDLSSESTVSRIRTEHFPLTLESARPSHTSQYLCASSTTWGGGETQYFGPGTRLLVL.

The sample holds many counts of this clonotype. This sequence joins TRBV7-9 and TRBJ1-1; the D gene is possibly TRBD1 (5 bases). Trimming cost V 7 bases and J 4 bases, with 16 bases left between them. There are 14 residues in the CDR3. Germline values: CDR1 SEHNR, CDR2 FQNEAQ (reference sequence). CDR3 sequence (DNA): TGTGCCAGCACCCGGGACGGGACCTTCACTGAAGCTTTCTTT. Protein sequence: CASTRDGTFTEAFF.

The chain has TRBV5-1 and TRBJ2-5; 7 bases agree with TRBD1. V shed 0 bases and J 13 bases; nucleotides not matched to a gene: 12. The CDR3 has 14 residues. From germline, CDR1 is SGHRS and CDR2 YFSETQ. The CDR3 bases are TGCGCCAGCAGCTTGGGGACAGGCCAGATGATCGCGTACTTC. It encodes CASSLGTGQMIAYF.

The sample holds many counts of this clonotype. V and J are TRBV7-6 and TRBJ2-2, with D possibly called TRBD1 or TRBD2 (6 bases each). The germline V and J ends were trimmed by 6 bases and 1 base, with 18 bases remaining between them. The CDR3 is made up of 17 amino acids. CDR1 and CDR2 from the germline V gene are SGHVS and FNYEAQ. CDR3: CASSLQGGRRNTGELFF. The CDR3 DNA follows: TGTGCCAGCAGTCTTCAAGGGGGGCGAAGGAACACCGGGGAGCTGTTTTTT. Looking up the rest from reference TRBV7-6 and TRBJ2-2 gives the full variable domain: GAGVSQSPRYKVTKRGQDVALRCDPISGHVSLYWYRQALGQGPEFLTYFNYEAQQDKSGLPNDRFSAERPEGSISTLTIQRTEQRDSAMYRCASSLQGGRRNTGELFFGEGSRLTVL.